This TCR beta chain was captured in a study of beta chain features in type 1 diabetes. Background on the study: Patient and healthy donor groups were alike in age, gender and cell yields.

cDNA synthesis used the whole RNA isolate, giving expressed TCRB sequences. Measured with immunoSEQ multiplex PCR; TCRdb has only the in-frame clones, and not every one. This sample carries 860,000 or so clones, roughly 17% of them seen once, and the ten largest clones take 0.023%. Study-wide findings and caveats: When Type 1 diabetes patients were examined, their TCRB CDR3s proved moderately but significantly shorter in all four CD4+ subsets.

About this clone: Its antigen is not identified.

This CDR3 is 14 amino acids long. The V end was cut by 7 bases, the J end by 0 bases, with 9 bases between. CDR1 LNHDA and CDR2 SQIVND come from the germline V gene (reference sequence). Sequencing was done on a sample of naive CD4+ T cells from blood. The rearrangement links TRBV19 to TRBJ2-2; no clear D. This receptor was identified in a woman aged 18-29 years in good health. CDR3 DNA sequence: TGTGCCAGTACCAGACATACGAACACCGGGGAGCTGTTTTTT. Amino acid sequence: CASTRHTNTGELFF.